This TCR beta chain comes out of a study of early T cells in non-severe SARS-CoV-2 infection. Whole-study context: Sequencing of unsorted whole blood was done on bulk RNA, leaving chains unpaired.

This clonotype was found a few times. A single record per CDR3 protein comes from TCRdb applying MiXCR to the 5' RACE reads. The data contain more than 85,000 distinct CDR3 sequences, approximately 17% of them seen just once; the ten biggest clones take up over 1%. CDR1 is SGHTA and CDR2 is FQGNSA in the germline V gene. The CDR3 is 16 residues long. V was pared by 4 bases and J by 4 bases, with 13 bases of the junction left unmatched. This clonotype was obtained from an adult who was a healthcare worker with PCR-confirmed SARS-CoV-2 infection or an uninfected control (not recorded which). Sequenced: whole blood. The V gene is TRBV7-2, the J gene TRBJ2-7; 7 bases are a match to TRBD1. Written as DNA, the CDR3 is TGTGCCAGCAGCTACGAAGACAGGGCCCCTTGGTACGAGCAGTACTTC. Its protein product is CASSYEDRAPWYEQYF.